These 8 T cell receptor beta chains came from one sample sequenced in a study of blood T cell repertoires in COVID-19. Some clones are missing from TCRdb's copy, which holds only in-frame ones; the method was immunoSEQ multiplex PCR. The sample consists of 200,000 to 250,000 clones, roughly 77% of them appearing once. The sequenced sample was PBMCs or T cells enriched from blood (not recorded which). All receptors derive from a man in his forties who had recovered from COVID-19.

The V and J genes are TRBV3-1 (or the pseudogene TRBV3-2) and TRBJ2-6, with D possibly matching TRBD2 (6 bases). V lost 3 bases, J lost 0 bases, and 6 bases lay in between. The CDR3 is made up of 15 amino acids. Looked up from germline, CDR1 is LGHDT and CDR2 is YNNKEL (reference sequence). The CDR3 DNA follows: TGTGCCAGCAGCCAGGGGGGCTCTGGGGCCAACGTCCTGACTTTC. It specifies CASSQGGSGANVLTF.

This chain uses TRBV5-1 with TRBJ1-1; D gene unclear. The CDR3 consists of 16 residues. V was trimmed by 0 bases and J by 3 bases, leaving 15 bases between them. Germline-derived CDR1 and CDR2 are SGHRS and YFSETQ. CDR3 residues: CASSLVGEAPDTEAFF. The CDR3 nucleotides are TGCGCCAGCAGCTTGGTTGGGGAGGCCCCGGACACTGAAGCTTTCTTT.

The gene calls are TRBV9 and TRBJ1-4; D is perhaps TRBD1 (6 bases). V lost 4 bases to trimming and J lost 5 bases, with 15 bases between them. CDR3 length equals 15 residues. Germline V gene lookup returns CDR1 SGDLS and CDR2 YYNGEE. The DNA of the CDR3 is TGTGCCAGCAGCCAGGGGCAGGGTGCCAATGAAAAACTGTTTTTT. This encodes CASSQGQGANEKLFF. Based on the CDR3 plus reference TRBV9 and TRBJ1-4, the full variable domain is DSGVTQTPKHLITATGQRVTLRCSPRSGDLSVYWYQQSLDQGLQFLIQYYNGEERAKGNILERFSAQQFPDLHSELNLSSLELGDSALYFCASSQGQGANEKLFFGSGTQLSVL.

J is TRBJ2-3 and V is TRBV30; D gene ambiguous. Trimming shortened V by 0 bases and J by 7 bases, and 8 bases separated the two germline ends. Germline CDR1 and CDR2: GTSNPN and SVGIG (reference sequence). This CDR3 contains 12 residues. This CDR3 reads CAWSVGPHTQYF. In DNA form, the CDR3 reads TGTGCCTGGAGTGTCGGTCCCCATACGCAGTATTTT. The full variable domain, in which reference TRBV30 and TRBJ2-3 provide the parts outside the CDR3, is SQTIHQWPATLVQPVGSPLSLECTVEGTSNPNLYWYRQAAGRGLQLLFYSVGIGQISSEVPQNLSASRPQDRQFILSSKKLLLSDSGFYLCAWSVGPHTQYFGPGTRLTVL.

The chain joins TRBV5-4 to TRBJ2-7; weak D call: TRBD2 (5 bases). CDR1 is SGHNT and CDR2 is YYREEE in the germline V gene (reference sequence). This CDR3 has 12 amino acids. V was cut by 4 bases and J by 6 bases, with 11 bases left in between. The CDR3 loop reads CASSRDYSEQYF. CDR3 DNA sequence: TGTGCCAGCAGCCGGGATTATAGCGAGCAGTACTTC.

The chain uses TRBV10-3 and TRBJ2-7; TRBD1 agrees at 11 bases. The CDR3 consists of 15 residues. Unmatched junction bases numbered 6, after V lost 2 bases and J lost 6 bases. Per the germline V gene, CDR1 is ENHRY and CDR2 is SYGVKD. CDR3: CAISEPGQGAGEQYF. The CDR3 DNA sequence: TGTGCCATCAGTGAGCCTGGACAGGGGGCGGGCGAGCAGTACTTC.

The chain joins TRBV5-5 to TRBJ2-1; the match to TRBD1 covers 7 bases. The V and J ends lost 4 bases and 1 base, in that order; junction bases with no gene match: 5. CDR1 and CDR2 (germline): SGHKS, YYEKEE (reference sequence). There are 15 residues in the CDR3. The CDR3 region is CASSRAGGSYNEQFF. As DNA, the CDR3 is TGTGCCAGCAGCCGGGCAGGGGGTTCCTACAATGAGCAGTTCTTC.

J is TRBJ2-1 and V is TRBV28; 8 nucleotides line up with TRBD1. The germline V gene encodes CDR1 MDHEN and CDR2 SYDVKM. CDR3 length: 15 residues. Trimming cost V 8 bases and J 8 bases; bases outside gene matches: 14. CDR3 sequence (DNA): TGTGCCAGCTCCCAAGGACAGGGAAAGCGGGATGAGCAGTTCTTC. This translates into CASSQGQGKRDEQFF.